Listed here is a single TCR beta chain. This sample is part of a study of blood T cell repertoires in COVID-19. In the original analysis: The assay estimated nucleated cells by amplifying reference gene primers. Clones were read by immunoSEQ multiplex PCR, and TCRdb kept only the in-frame ones, dropping some. That table supplies the V and J calls and clone size; D and trimming were determined from the DNA. The sample carries hundreds of thousands of clones, approximately 86% recorded once. Germline values: CDR1 SGHAT, CDR2 FQNNGV. CDR3 size: 14 residues. V lost 3 bases and J lost 8; bases outside the gene matches: 5.

Sequenced: peripheral blood. The chain employs TRBV11-2 and TRBJ2-1; 9 bases are a match to TRBD2. The TCR sequence derives from a woman in her twenties or thirties with COVID-19, enrolled during active disease. The CDR3 nucleotides read TGTGCCAGCAGCTTGGGCGGGGGGGCGGATGAGCAGTTCTTC. It translates to CASSLGGGADEQFF.